The 27 T cell receptor beta chains presented below share a single source sample, sequenced in a study of identical twins. TCRdb used MiXCR to reprocess the 5' RACE reads, holding one entry per CDR3 protein. The table records some 330,000 distinct CDR3 sequences, 7% to 9.5% of them present only once. The specimen sequenced was naive T cells sorted from blood. These receptor sequences come from a woman in her forties or fifties in good health.

The rearrangement joins TRBV12-3 or TRBV12-4 to TRBJ2-3; D not resolved. The CDR3 has 16 amino acids. V was pared by 0 bases and J by 3 bases, with 13 bases between. This CDR3 is CASSLALRLKTDTQYF. In DNA, the CDR3 is TGTGCCAGCAGTTTAGCGCTTCGGCTTAAAACAGATACGCAGTATTTT.

The chain combines TRBV20-1 with TRBJ1-2, with a possible D match to TRBD1 (5 bases). The CDR3 is 14 amino acids. The V end lost 3 bases, the J end lost 0 bases, and 11 bases lay between the germline ends. CDR1 is DFQATT and CDR2 is SNEGSKA in the germline V gene (reference sequence). The CDR3 sequence is CSARRRQTNYGYTF. In DNA form, the CDR3 reads TGCAGTGCTAGGCGTCGACAGACTAACTATGGCTACACCTTC.

The chain carries TRBV5-5 and TRBJ2-7, with D possibly matching TRBD1 (5 bases). The CDR3 is 15 amino acids. Germline CDR1 and CDR2: SGHKS and YYEKEE (reference sequence). Trimming took off 0 bases at V and 3 bases at J, with 13 bases between the two ends. Written as DNA, the CDR3 is TGTGCCAGCAGCTTGGCTGCGACAGAGATCTACGAGCAGTACTTC. This codes for CASSLAATEIYEQYF.

This clonotype appeared many times. The chain links TRBV5-1 to TRBJ2-7; D not resolved. The CDR3 has 13 residues. Germline V CDR1 and CDR2: SGHRS, YFSETQ. V dropped 3 bases and J dropped 4 bases, with 11 bases sitting between them. The CDR3 sequence is CASSCNWNYEQYV. The CDR3 DNA reads as TGCGCCAGCAGCTGCAACTGGAATTACGAGCAGTACGTC.

This clonotype was seen a few times. The chain uses TRBV7-8 and TRBJ1-2; D unclear. The V end was cut by 8 bases, the J end by 4 bases, with 8 bases between. The CDR3 length is 11 residues. CDR1 is SGHVS and CDR2 is FQNEAQ in the germline V gene. CDR3 bases: TGTGCCAGCGGGCAAAGCTATGGCTACACCTTC. This gives the protein CASGQSYGYTF. The full variable domain, in which reference TRBV7-8 and TRBJ1-2 provide the parts outside the CDR3, is GAGVSQSPRYKVAKRGQDVALRCDPISGHVSLFWYQQALGQGPEFLTYFQNEAQLDKSGLPSDRFFAERPEGSVSTLKIQRTQQEDSAVYLCASGQSYGYTFGSGTRLTVV.

This clonotype was picked up many times. The V and J genes are TRBV5-1 and TRBJ2-2, with TRBD2 identical over 8 bases. From germline, CDR1 is SGHRS and CDR2 YFSETQ. CDR3 length: 14 amino acids. The trim removed 4 bases at V and 5 bases at J, leaving 4 bases unmatched. The CDR3 DNA is TGCGCCAGCAGCCCGGGACTAGTTACCGGGGAGCTGTTTTTT. Its protein product is CASSPGLVTGELFF.

This clonotype was seen repeatedly, ten times or more. The chain recombines TRBV12-3 or TRBV12-4 with TRBJ1-2; perhaps TRBD1 as D (5 bases). The V end was cut by 6 bases, the J end by 4 bases, with 12 bases between. CDR3 length: 13 amino acids. CDR3 bases: TGTGCCAGCAGCCGTGGGGGAGGCTATGGCTACACCTTC. Translated: CASSRGGGYGYTF.

The rearrangement links TRBV5-1 to TRBJ2-1, with a possible D match to TRBD2 (7 bases). V lost 4 bases, J lost 4 bases, and 21 bases lay in between. Per germline, CDR1 SGHRS and CDR2 YFSETQ. The CDR3 covers 17 residues. The CDR3 loop reads CASSPQAGGGAYNEQFF. The CDR3 nucleotides are TGCGCCAGCAGCCCACAGGCCGGTGGGGGGGCGTACAATGAGCAGTTCTTC.

This clonotype was detected a few times. V and J are TRBV27 and TRBJ1-6; D is uncertain. CDR3 length equals 16 residues. V lost 7 bases and J lost 0, with 13 bases in between. Germline values: CDR1 MNHEY, CDR2 SMNVEV (reference sequence). The CDR3 region is CASKPTSSSYNSPLHF. The CDR3 DNA reads TGTGCCAGCAAACCTACAAGCAGCTCCTATAATTCACCCCTCCACTTT.

This clonotype appeared many times. The chain uses TRBV6-6 and TRBJ2-3; D unclear. Trimming cost V 2 bases and J 7 bases, with 10 bases left between them. Germline loops: CDR1 MNHNY, CDR2 SVGAGI (reference sequence). This CDR3 contains 13 residues. For the CDR3, the DNA is TGTGCCAGCAGTTACGCCCCCTTGAATACGCAGTATTTT. It codes for CASSYAPLNTQYF.

This chain joins TRBV27 and TRBJ2-1; D might be TRBD2 (6 bases). Trimming stripped 6 bases from V and 6 bases from J, with 15 bases between. The CDR3 is made up of 14 amino acids. Looked up from germline, CDR1 is MNHEY and CDR2 is SMNVEV (reference sequence). CDR3 in DNA: TGTGCCAGCAGCCCCCCGGGACTCCTCAATGAGCAGTTCTTC. Translated: CASSPPGLLNEQFF.

This clonotype was found many times. V is TRBV12-3 or TRBV12-4 and J is TRBJ1-5; 7 bases line up with TRBD1. This CDR3 has 16 amino acids. Germline trimming cut 7 bases from V and 1 base from J; bases unmatched to any gene: 10. Here the CDR3 reads CASKNEDRASNQPQHF. The CDR3 nucleotides read TGTGCCAGCAAAAACGAAGACAGGGCGAGCAATCAGCCCCAGCATTTT.

This clonotype has a handful of counts. The chain recombines TRBV7-2 with TRBJ2-5; tentative D call: TRBD2 (6 bases). V lost 2 bases to trimming and J lost 1 base, with 8 bases between them. Germline CDR1 reads SGHTA; CDR2 reads FQGNSA. The CDR3 is 14 amino acids. The CDR3 loop is CASSLISGQETQYF. CDR3 DNA sequence: TGTGCCAGCAGCTTAATTAGCGGCCAAGAGACCCAGTACTTC. The full variable domain, completed using reference TRBV7-2 and TRBJ2-5, is GAGVSQSPSNKVTEKGKDVELRCDPISGHTALYWYRQSLGQGLEFLIYFQGNSAPDKSGLPSDRFSAERTGGSVSTLTIQRTQQEDSAVYLCASSLISGQETQYFGPGTRLLVL.

This clonotype was detected many times. This chain connects TRBV12-3 or TRBV12-4 to TRBJ1-2; D uncertain. V was cut by 0 bases and J by 4 bases, with 9 bases left in between. The CDR3 runs 14 residues. The CDR3 DNA reads as TGTGCCAGCAGTTTAGCAGGTTATGGCTATGGCTACACCTTC. It encodes CASSLAGYGYGYTF.

There are many counts of this clonotype. This chain joins TRBV20-1 and TRBJ2-1, with TRBD1 matching 7 bases. The CDR3 contains 16 residues. With 0 bases clipped from V and 2 bases from J, the junction kept 7 bases outside the gene matches. Per germline, CDR1 DFQATT and CDR2 SNEGSKA (reference sequence). The DNA for the CDR3 is TGCAGTGCTAGAGATAGGGCAGGGGGAGCCTACAATGAGCAGTTCTTC. It specifies CSARDRAGGAYNEQFF.

In the case of this clonotype: A read error is possible here, since a much larger clone lies one base away. The chain links TRBV29-1 to TRBJ2-5, with 10 nucleotides matching TRBD2. Germline-derived CDR1 and CDR2 are SQVTM and ANQGSEA. The CDR3 length is 17 residues. CDR3 protein: CRVGLAGAGGSAETQYF. CDR3 nucleotide sequence: TGCCGCGTTGGCCTAGCGGGAGCCGGAGGATCGGCAGAGACCCAGTACTTC. The full variable domain, completed using reference TRBV29-1 and TRBJ2-5, is SAVISQKPSRDICQRGTSLTIQCQVDSQVTMMFWYRQQPGQSLTLIATANQGSEATYESGFVIDKFPISRPNLTFSTLTVSNMSPEDSSIYLCRVGLAGAGGSAETQYFGPGTRLLVL.

This clonotype has more than one count but fewer than ten. The gene calls are TRBV6-6 and TRBJ1-6; D remains unclear. The CDR3 extends over 12 amino acids. Germline-derived CDR1 and CDR2 are MNHNY and SVGAGI (reference sequence). Trimming took 7 bases from V and 6 from J, leaving 7 bases between them. The DNA of the CDR3 is TGTGCCAGCACCCTGGCTAATTCACCCCTCCACTTT. This sequence encodes CASTLANSPLHF.

This chain links TRBV27 with TRBJ2-1; 7 positions match TRBD1. The germline CDR1 and CDR2 sequences are MNHEY and SMNVEV (reference sequence). After removal of 7 bases from V and 1 base from J, the junction contained 10 bases not matched to a gene. There are 16 residues in the CDR3. In DNA, the CDR3 is TGTGCCAGCAATATCCTCCGGACAGGTTCCTACAATGAGCAGTTCTTC. Translated, it gives CASNILRTGSYNEQFF.

This clonotype was seen a few times. The chain links TRBV5-1 to TRBJ2-1; D remains ambiguous. Trimming cost V 0 bases and J 5 bases, with 12 bases left between them. Germline V lookup: CDR1 SGHRS, CDR2 YFSETQ. The CDR3 consists of 15 residues. The CDR3, as DNA: TGCGCCAGCAGCTTGGCCCCTCTGGAAAACAATGAGCAGTTCTTC. Translation: CASSLAPLENNEQFF.

The chain is built from TRBV20-1 and TRBJ2-1, with D perhaps TRBD2 (5 bases). With 0 bases removed from V and 4 bases from J, the gap between germline ends came to 13 bases. The CDR3 runs to 15 residues. Germline V lookup: CDR1 DFQATT, CDR2 SNEGSKA (reference sequence). The chain's CDR3 is CSARELGSAYNEQFF. CDR3 in DNA: TGCAGTGCTAGAGAACTAGGATCGGCTTACAATGAGCAGTTCTTC.

The table lists this clonotype with many counts. The CDR3 sequence is CASSSLLLYEQYF. CDR3 DNA sequence: TGTGCCAGCAGCTCCCTTTTATTATACGAGCAGTACTTC. The rearrangement uses TRBV11-3 and TRBJ2-7; no firm D call. With 4 bases removed from V and 4 bases from J, the gap between germline ends came to 11 bases. The CDR3 loop spans 13 amino acids. The V gene's germline CDR1 is SGHNT and CDR2 YENEEA.

This clonotype was recorded a few times. V is TRBV27 and J is TRBJ2-2; D is undetermined. The CDR3 sequence is 16 residues long. Germline lookup yields CDR1 MNHEY and CDR2 SMNVEV (reference sequence). V lost 6 bases, J lost 4 bases, and 18 bases lay in between. CDR3 sequence (DNA): TGTGCCAGCAGCGCCATCGGAACAGCGATCACCGGGGAGCTGTTTTTT. Its protein product is CASSAIGTAITGELFF.

This sequence joins TRBV20-1 and TRBJ2-7, with a weak D call TRBD1 (5 bases). V shed 3 bases and J shed 2 bases, with 17 bases lying between them. This CDR3 spans 15 amino acids. Germline V gene sequence: CDR1 DFQATT, CDR2 SNEGSKA (reference sequence). The CDR3 reads CSASGVETETYEQYF. CDR3 DNA sequence: TGCAGTGCTAGTGGGGTTGAGACAGAGACCTACGAGCAGTACTTC.

At least ten counts were recorded for this clonotype. The genes are TRBV9 and TRBJ2-1; D uncertain. The V gene's germline CDR1 is SGDLS and CDR2 YYNGEE. Trimming removed 0 bases at V and 0 bases at J, with 7 bases between. The CDR3 covers 15 residues. CDR3 protein: CASSVAADSYNEQFF. CDR3 DNA sequence: TGTGCCAGCAGCGTAGCGGCGGACTCCTACAATGAGCAGTTCTTC.

Ten or more counts support this clonotype. The V gene is TRBV12-3 or TRBV12-4, the J gene TRBJ1-4; tentative D call: TRBD1 (5 bases). This CDR3 is built from 15 residues. Trimming left V 5 bases short and J 7 bases short, with 17 bases between. The CDR3 sequence: CASSRDGASFEKLFF. The CDR3, as DNA: TGTGCCAGCAGTAGGGACGGAGCTTCCTTTGAAAAACTGTTTTTT.

This clonotype was observed a few times. The V gene is TRBV6-2 or TRBV6-3, the J gene TRBJ1-5; D unclear. CDR3 length equals 16 residues. Per the germline V gene, CDR1 is MNHEY and CDR2 is SVGEGT. Between the trimmed V and J ends, which lost 2 bases and 5 bases, there was a span of 16 bases. Here the CDR3 reads CASSYNLGVGDQPQHF. The CDR3 DNA reads as TGTGCCAGCAGTTACAACCTCGGGGTTGGAGATCAGCCCCAGCATTTT.

In its sample, this clonotype was seen many times. This chain links TRBV12-3 or TRBV12-4 with TRBJ2-3; D call uncertain. Trimming took off 5 bases at V and 11 bases at J, with 11 bases between the two ends. The CDR3 is made up of 11 amino acids. In DNA form, the CDR3 reads TGTGCCAGCAGTCCGACATTACGGCAGTATTTT. As protein: CASSPTLRQYF.